These T cell receptor beta chains were read from a single sample in a study of siplizumab effects on memory and regulatory T cells. Sequenced by immunoSEQ multiplex PCR; TCRdb stores in-frame clones only, minus some. This sample has about 52,000 clones; around 97% occur once, and the top ten carry around 0.64%. The sample consisted of naive CD4+ T cells sorted from blood. The source of these receptors is a human donor in good health. CDR3s leave out the opening cysteine and the closing phenylalanine or tryptophan.

CDR3aa: ASASGGGNTGELF
v_gene: TRBV18
j_gene: TRBJ2-2

CDR3aa: ASSEPPGGVMVATNEKLF
v_gene: TRBV10-2
j_gene: TRBJ1-4

CDR3aa: ASSRRQENTEAF
v_gene: TRBV4-1
j_gene: TRBJ1-1

CDR3aa: ASSLDSTDTQY
v_gene: TRBV5-4
j_gene: TRBJ2-3

CDR3aa: ASSYSQGVGGYT
v_gene: TRBV27
j_gene: TRBJ1-2

CDR3aa: ASSSYSGTYNEQF
v_gene: TRBV28
j_gene: TRBJ2-1

CDR3aa: ASSESTGKGGANVLT
v_gene: TRBV6-1
j_gene: TRBJ2-6

CDR3aa: ASSLDYGQGREKLF
v_gene: TRBV7-8
j_gene: TRBJ1-4

CDR3aa: ASSHRVATPLH
v_gene: TRBV4-1
j_gene: TRBJ1-6

CDR3aa: ATQTGTTNEKLF
v_gene: TRBV18
j_gene: TRBJ1-4

CDR3aa: ASSPGPLGTQY
v_gene: TRBV11-3
j_gene: TRBJ2-5

CDR3aa: ASSSRDSRPLC
v_gene: TRBV9
j_gene: TRBJ1-2

CDR3aa: ASSIQGQLTYEQY
v_gene: TRBV5-1
j_gene: TRBJ2-7

CDR3aa: ASSLKGTSGYNEQF
v_gene: TRBV7-3
j_gene: TRBJ2-1

CDR3aa: ASSLGQLNTGELF
v_gene: TRBV5-1
j_gene: TRBJ2-2

CDR3aa: ASSPTSVSTGELF
v_gene: TRBV7-9
j_gene: TRBJ2-2

CDR3aa: AGSTGEWEKLF
v_gene: TRBV30
j_gene: TRBJ1-4

CDR3aa: ASSSLRTGGEGYT
v_gene: TRBV6-5
j_gene: TRBJ1-2

CDR3aa: ASSYPGKGTQY
v_gene: TRBV6-6
j_gene: TRBJ2-5

CDR3aa: ASSPPAPGQWLGYT
v_gene: TRBV18
j_gene: TRBJ1-2

CDR3aa: ASSHGTINSPLH
v_gene: TRBV14
j_gene: TRBJ1-6